Shown below are 21 T cell receptor beta chains from a single sample sequenced in a study of cytomegalovirus exposure and HLA in healthy donors. Primers: 60 Vbeta forward and 13 Jbeta reverse. TCRdb keeps only in-frame clones here, not all; method: immunoSEQ multiplex PCR. The table records approximately 150,000 clones, 84% of them present only once. Sequenced: PBMCs. These receptors were obtained from a man between 25 and 39 years old in good health and CMV-seronegative.

A few counts support this clone. The J gene is TRBJ1-4, the V gene TRBV4-1; tentatively, D is TRBD1 (6 bases). V lost 1 base, J lost 0 bases, and 6 bases lay in between. Germline V gene lookup returns CDR1 MGHRA and CDR2 YSYEKL. This CDR3 is built from 15 residues. The CDR3 is CASSQGTATNEKLFF. Written as DNA, the CDR3 is TGCGCCAGCAGCCAAGGGACAGCAACTAATGAAAAACTGTTTTTT.

This chain links TRBV2 with TRBJ2-1; D call uncertain. V was clipped by 8 bases and J by 5 bases, with 10 bases between them. In germline, CDR1 is SNHLY, CDR2 FYNNEI. This CDR3 has 12 amino acids. CDR3 loop: CASGPFDNEQFF. The CDR3 region has the DNA TGTGCCAGCGGCCCGTTCGACAATGAGCAGTTCTTC.

This chain joins TRBV30 and TRBJ1-4; no firm D call. V was cut by 3 bases and J by 6 bases, with 14 bases left in between. This CDR3 is 14 amino acids long. Germline-derived CDR1 and CDR2 are GTSNPN and SVGIG (reference sequence). The CDR3 DNA follows: TGTGCCTGGAGACTCAGGCTCGGGGATGAAAAACTGTTTTTT. It specifies CAWRLRLGDEKLFF.

The sample holds a few counts of this clone. This chain joins TRBV7-6 and TRBJ1-3; TRBD1 is a possible D gene (6 bases). The V end was cut by 5 bases, the J end by 7 bases, with 15 bases between. The CDR3 length is 14 residues. Looked up from germline, CDR1 is SGHVS and CDR2 is FNYEAQ. The DNA of the CDR3 is TGTGCCAGCAGCGTTTTTGACGGACAGAACACCATATATTTT. Residues: CASSVFDGQNTIYF.

This clone was recorded once. The V gene is TRBV5-1, the J gene TRBJ2-3; a weak D match, TRBD1 (6 bases). This CDR3 is built from 14 residues. Germline-derived CDR1 and CDR2 are SGHRS and YFSETQ. The ends were cut back, 5 bases at V and 4 bases at J, with 14 bases in the middle. DNA of the CDR3: TGCGCCAGCAGTCTGGGGGCAGGAGCAGATACGCAGTATTTT. Its translation is CASSLGAGADTQYF.

The chain is built from TRBV27 and TRBJ1-2, with a weak D call TRBD1 (6 bases). The germline V gene encodes CDR1 MNHEY and CDR2 SMNVEV (reference sequence). This CDR3 has 16 residues. The V end was cut by 7 bases, the J end by 6 bases, with 24 bases between. Here the CDR3 reads CASKPQGFLTGNGYTF. The CDR3 DNA reads TGTGCCAGCAAACCCCAGGGGTTTCTTACAGGGAATGGCTACACCTTC.

The chain couples TRBV27 to TRBJ2-5; 7 bases align to TRBD2. With V trimmed by 8 bases and J by 6 bases, 12 bases remained unmatched. Germline lookup yields CDR1 MNHEY and CDR2 SMNVEV (reference sequence). This CDR3 comprises 14 residues. The CDR3 protein is CASWEGPSFQTQYF. CDR3 bases: TGTGCCAGCTGGGAGGGGCCCAGTTTCCAGACCCAGTACTTC.

The chain carries TRBV7-6 and TRBJ2-1; 10 nucleotides match TRBD2. The junction had 7 bases not matched to a gene; V was cut back by 5 bases and J by 0 bases. In germline, CDR1 is SGHVS, CDR2 FNYEAQ. The CDR3 has 17 residues. The CDR3 is CASSRVTSGASYNEQFF. In DNA, the CDR3 is TGTGCCAGCAGCCGAGTTACTAGCGGGGCCTCCTACAATGAGCAGTTCTTC. Variable domain in full (rest from reference TRBV7-6 and TRBJ2-1): GAGVSQSPRYKVTKRGQDVALRCDPISGHVSLYWYRQALGQGPEFLTYFNYEAQQDKSGLPNDRFSAERPEGSISTLTIQRTEQRDSAMYRCASSRVTSGASYNEQFFGPGTRLTVL.

The V and J genes are TRBV5-1 and TRBJ2-5; weak D call: TRBD1 (6 bases). The V gene lost 1 base and the J gene lost 2 bases, with 15 bases spanning the gap. The CDR3 contains 16 residues. Germline assignment: CDR1 SGHRS and CDR2 YFSETQ. The CDR3 here is CASSLPTGTVQETQYF. The DNA of the CDR3 is TGCGCCAGCAGCTTGCCCACAGGGACGGTACAAGAGACCCAGTACTTC. The full variable domain, completed using reference TRBV5-1 and TRBJ2-5, is KAGVTQTPRYLIKTRGQQVTLSCSPISGHRSVSWYQQTPGQGLQFLFEYFSETQRNKGNFPGRFSGRQFSNSRSEMNVSTLELGDSALYLCASSLPTGTVQETQYFGPGTRLLVL.

This chain joins TRBV6-5 and TRBJ1-2, with 7 bases matching TRBD1. V lost 6 bases and J lost 6; bases outside the gene matches: 7. The germline CDR1 and CDR2 sequences are MNHEY and SVGAGI. The CDR3 is 13 residues long. The CDR3 loop is CASRRDRDNGYTF. In DNA form, the CDR3 reads TGTGCCAGCAGGCGCGACAGGGATAATGGCTACACCTTC.

This sequence joins TRBV4-3 and TRBJ2-7; maybe TRBD2 (5 bases). Germline V gene lookup returns CDR1 LGHNA and CDR2 YSLEER. Trimming removed 4 bases at V and 5 bases at J, with 18 bases between. The CDR3 has 15 amino acids. CDR3 in amino acids: CASSPQLVITHEQYF. In DNA form, the CDR3 reads TGCGCCAGCAGCCCCCAACTAGTTATTACCCACGAGCAGTACTTC.

The chain carries TRBV5-1 and TRBJ2-7, with a tentative D call TRBD2 (6 bases). This CDR3 comprises 12 residues. V lost 7 bases to trimming and J lost 0 bases, with 8 bases between them. The germline V gene encodes CDR1 SGHRS and CDR2 YFSETQ. The CDR3, as DNA: TGCGCCAGCGCGGGGAGCTCCTACGAGCAGTACTTC. This sequence encodes CASAGSSYEQYF.

This clone occurred once. The rearrangement joins TRBV5-1 to TRBJ2-6; 7 nucleotides align to TRBD1. Germline CDR1 SGHRS, CDR2 YFSETQ. The CDR3 sequence is 20 residues long. The V and J ends lost 3 bases and 0 bases, in that order; junction bases with no gene match: 15. The DNA of the CDR3 is TGCGCCAGCAGCTCCCCCTCTTTAGACAGGGCCCACTCTGGGGCCAACGTCCTGACTTTC. Its translation: CASSSPSLDRAHSGANVLTF.

The chain employs TRBV6-5 and TRBJ2-2, with D hard to call. V lost 7 bases and J lost 1, with 13 bases in between. The CDR3 length is 15 residues. The germline gives CDR1 MNHEY, CDR2 SVGAGI. The DNA for the CDR3 is TGTGCCAGCACCCGCGGCGCACGGAACACCGGGGAGCTGTTTTTT. Protein product: CASTRGARNTGELFF.

V usage is TRBV19 and J usage is TRBJ2-1, with 9 bases lining up with TRBD1. The CDR3 length is 15 residues. V lost 3 bases, J lost 5 bases, and 5 bases stayed unmatched. The germline V gene encodes CDR1 LNHDA and CDR2 SQIVND (reference sequence). The CDR3 coding sequence is TGTGCCAGTAGTATCCGGGACAGGGCCAACAATGAGCAGTTCTTC. Amino acids: CASSIRDRANNEQFF.

The chain has TRBV15 and TRBJ2-7, with 7 bases lining up with TRBD1. The V segment lost 0 bases and the J segment 1 base; nucleotides outside the gene matches: 3. The CDR3 is 15 amino acids. Germline CDR1 LNHNV, CDR2 YYDKDF (reference sequence). CDR3: CATSRDRTGSYEQYF. Written as DNA, the CDR3 is TGTGCCACCAGCAGAGACAGGACAGGATCCTACGAGCAGTACTTC.

This sequence joins TRBV6-1 and TRBJ2-3; TRBD1 agrees at 7 bases. CDR1 is MNHNS and CDR2 is SASEGT in the germline V gene. This CDR3 is built from 12 residues. V was clipped by 8 bases and J by 3 bases; unmatched bases: 2. This chain's CDR3 is CASGQVTDTQYF. CDR3 nucleotide sequence: TGTGCCAGCGGACAGGTGACAGATACGCAGTATTTT.

Concerning this clone itself: Since no conserved phenylalanine or tryptophan closes the CDR3, a read error is the likely cause. The rearrangement links TRBV6-1 to TRBJ2-7, with a tentative D call TRBD2 (7 bases). The V gene lost 4 bases and the J gene lost 4 bases, with 14 bases spanning the gap. The length of the CDR3 is 14 residues. Looked up from germline, CDR1 is MNHNS and CDR2 is SASEGT. The CDR3 region has the DNA TGTGCCAGCAGTGGGGGAGGGGGGAAATACGAGCAGTACCTC. Protein product: CASSGGGGKYEQYL.

A remark on this clone: The sample has other DNA sequences that encode this CDR3 too. The rearrangement uses TRBV5-1 and TRBJ2-1; 7 bases match TRBD1. The CDR3 length is 15 residues. The germline gives CDR1 SGHRS, CDR2 YFSETQ. After removal of 1 base from V and 0 bases from J, the junction contained 1 base not matched to a gene. The CDR3 loop is CASSLSGGSYNEQFF. DNA for the CDR3: TGCGCCAGCAGCTTGTCAGGGGGCTCCTACAATGAGCAGTTCTTC.

The chain couples TRBV14 to TRBJ2-5; TRBD1 matches at 10 bases. V was clipped by 4 bases and J by 5 bases; unmatched bases: 7. The CDR3 spans 15 residues. Germline V gives CDR1 SGHDN, CDR2 FVKESK. The CDR3 DNA sequence: TGTGCCAGCAGCCCCGGGACAGGGGAGGGGGAGACCCAGTACTTC. The encoded protein is CASSPGTGEGETQYF. The whole variable domain, filled in from reference TRBV14 and TRBJ2-5, reads EAGVTQFPSHSVIEKGQTVTLRCDPISGHDNLYWYRRVMGKEIKFLLHFVKESKQDESGMPNNRFLAERTGGTYSTLKVQPAELEDSGVYFCASSPGTGEGETQYFGPGTRLLVL.

This chain links TRBV2 with TRBJ2-3; 8 bases are a match to TRBD2. The CDR3 loop spans 15 amino acids. The V segment lost 6 bases and the J segment 0 bases; nucleotides outside the gene matches: 5. Germline CDR1 SNHLY, CDR2 FYNNEI. The CDR3 DNA is TGTGCCAGCAGCGGGGGGGCGGCAAGCACAGATACGCAGTATTTT. Amino acids: CASSGGAASTDTQYF.